This is a list of T cell receptor beta chains from one sample in a study of regulatory T cells in long-lasting Graves disease. TCRdb ran MiXCR on the multiplex PCR reads and lists one entry per CDR3 protein. The sample has approximately 400,000 distinct CDR3 sequences; about 16% are singletons. The sample also formed part of further work on T cells in Graves' hyperthyroidism and ophthalmopathy.

The material sequenced was peripheral blood mononuclear cells (PBMCs), taken at new diagnosis, from a patient treated with antithyroid drugs. All receptors come from a woman in her thirties with Graves disease. Both conserved end residues are part of each CDR3. D genes are given only for firm matches. Only some rows state a clone size, as once, few, many or a class for expanded clones.

j_call	d_call	clone_size	v_call	cdr3_aa	cdr3_nt
TRBJ1-2	.	many	TRBV18	CASSRGDDYGYTF	TGTGCCAGCTCACGCGGGGATGACTATGGCTACACCTTC
TRBJ2-1	TRBD1	many	TRBV7-2	CASGSGTGYNEQFF	TGTGCCAGCGGATCCGGGACAGGCTACAATGAGCAGTTCTTC
TRBJ2-1	TRBD2	.	TRBV20-1	CSAWDYSSYNEQFF	TGCAGTGCTTGGGACTATAGCTCCTACAATGAGCAGTTCTTC
TRBJ2-4	.	.	TRBV7-2	CASSLDWAKNIQYF	TGTGCCAGCAGCTTAGATTGGGCCAAAAACATTCAGTACTTC
TRBJ1-5	.	many	TRBV19	CASSIWTAGKPQHF	TGTGCCAGTAGTATTTGGACCGCGGGGAAGCCCCAGCATTTT
TRBJ2-1	TRBD2	many	TRBV20-1	CSASGGGSYNEQFF	TGCAGTGCTAGTGGCGGGGGCTCCTACAATGAGCAGTTCTTC
TRBJ2-7	TRBD2	many	TRBV29-1	CSVYTWEGLAGPYEQYF	TGCAGCGTGTACACCTGGGAGGGACTAGCGGGACCCTACGAGCAGTACTTC
TRBJ2-5	TRBD1	many	TRBV11-3	CASSTGDQETQYF	TGTGCCAGCAGTACAGGGGACCAAGAGACCCAGTACTTC
TRBJ1-1	.	few	TRBV5-1	CASSSPSKVLRTEAFF	TGCGCCAGCAGCTCACCCTCTAAGGTGTTGAGGACTGAAGCTTTCTTT
TRBJ1-1	.	many	TRBV3-1	CASSQDRYGMNTEAFF	TGTGCCAGCAGCCAAGATCGGTACGGCATGAACACTGAAGCTTTCTTT
TRBJ2-5	TRBD1	.	TRBV20-1	CSARGQGGTQYF	TGCAGTGCTAGAGGACAGGGGGGGACCCAGTACTTC
TRBJ2-7	.	.	TRBV19	CASSFSSRSSYEQYF	TGTGCCAGTAGTTTTTCGTCCAGGAGCTCCTACGAGCAGTACTTC
TRBJ2-7	.	few	TRBV29-1	CSVVRGRTGEQYF	TGCAGCGTTGTAAGGGGTAGGACTGGCGAGCAGTACTTC
TRBJ2-2	.	many	TRBV6-5	CASSLGGPNTGELFF	TGTGCCAGCAGTTTGGGGGGCCCGAACACCGGGGAGCTGTTTTTT
TRBJ2-5	.	many	TRBV4-2	CASSPGRGEAETQYF	TGTGCCAGCAGCCCGGGTAGAGGGGAGGCGGAGACCCAGTACTTC
TRBJ1-2	.	.	TRBV6-9	CASSYGWQSHGYTF	TGTGCCAGCAGTTATGGATGGCAGTCCCATGGCTACACCTTC
TRBJ1-1	.	.	TRBV19	CASSIIPGLNTEAFF	TGTGCCAGTAGTATAATCCCGGGACTGAACACTGAAGCTTTCTTT
TRBJ1-6	.	many	TRBV20-1	CSAPDDSLNSPLHF	TGCAGTGCCCCGGACGACAGCCTTAATTCACCCCTCCACTTT
TRBJ1-2	TRBD1	.	TRBV7-2	CASRVAGTALINYGYTF	TGTGCCAGCAGAGTAGCAGGGACAGCTTTAATTAACTATGGCTACACCTTC
TRBJ1-2	.	many	TRBV7-2	CASSPLQGGYGYTF	TGTGCCAGCAGCCCTCTCCAGGGTGGCTATGGCTACACCTTC
TRBJ2-7	.	many	TRBV12-3/TRBV12-4	CASSKRVSYEQYF	TGTGCCAGCAGTAAGCGGGTCTCCTACGAGCAGTACTTC
TRBJ2-3	TRBD2	many	TRBV3-1	CASSQEGLAASGRVGDTQYF	TGTGCCAGCAGCCAAGAGGGATTAGCGGCTAGCGGGAGGGTGGGGGATACGCAGTATTTT
TRBJ2-3	.	few	TRBV7-3	CASSLNGGSGASTDTQYF	TGTGCCAGCAGCTTAAACGGGGGTAGCGGTGCTAGCACAGATACGCAGTATTTT
TRBJ2-1	TRBD2	.	TRBV7-3	CASSLLREGRSVEQFF	TGTGCCAGCAGCCTCTTACGGGAGGGCCGGTCTGTGGAGCAGTTCTTC
TRBJ2-6	TRBD1	few	TRBV27	CASSLLWTGSGANVLTF	TGTGCCAGCAGTCTCCTTTGGACAGGGTCCGGGGCCAACGTCCTGACTTTC
TRBJ2-1	.	many	TRBV18	CASSPPSVPYNEQFF	TGTGCCAGCTCACCACCAAGCGTCCCCTACAATGAGCAGTTCTTC
TRBJ1-1	.	.	TRBV4-1	CASSTPTGRWTEAFF	TGCGCCAGCAGCACCCCGACAGGAAGGTGGACTGAAGCTTTCTTT
TRBJ1-6	.	many	TRBV11-2	CASSLARGGPHNSPLHF	TGTGCCAGCAGCTTGGCAAGGGGAGGCCCTCATAATTCACCCCTCCACTTT
TRBJ2-1	.	.	TRBV5-1	CASSLAVASPNEQFF	TGCGCCAGCAGCTTGGCTGTAGCGAGCCCCAATGAGCAGTTCTTC
TRBJ1-1	.	many	TRBV2	CASVRQGWTEAFF	TGTGCCAGCGTACGTCAGGGATGGACTGAAGCTTTCTTT
TRBJ2-1	TRBD2	many	TRBV10-3	CAISDDGTSSYNEQFF	TGTGCCATCAGTGACGACGGGACTAGCTCCTACAATGAGCAGTTCTTC
TRBJ2-5	TRBD2	few	TRBV7-6	CASSLVVSGRRETQYF	TGTGCCAGCAGCTTAGTAGTAAGCGGGAGGAGGGAGACCCAGTACTTC
TRBJ2-7	.	.	TRBV11-3	CASSLPPPGSLCEQYF	TGTGCCAGCAGCTTACCCCCACCGGGCTCTCTCTGCGAGCAGTACTTC
TRBJ1-4	.	many	TRBV30	CAWRGGGPEKLFF	TGTGCCTGGAGGGGTGGGGGGCCTGAAAAACTGTTTTTT
TRBJ2-7	TRBD2	.	TRBV6-5	CASSCSKDPAGYEQYF	TGTGCCAGCAGTTGCTCGAAGGATCCAGCGGGGTACGAGCAGTACTTC
TRBJ1-2	TRBD1	.	TRBV6-1	CASNIGTAISDGYTF	TGTGCCAGCAATATCGGGACAGCCATTTCTGATGGCTACACCTTC
TRBJ2-5	.	few	TRBV9	CASSVESGLGTQYF	TGTGCCAGCAGCGTAGAGTCTGGATTAGGGACCCAGTACTTC
TRBJ2-4	TRBD1	.	TRBV28	CASSRQGALNIQYF	TGTGCCAGCAGTCGACAGGGGGCGCTTAACATTCAGTACTTC
TRBJ2-1	.	many	TRBV15	CATATRYSYNEQFF	TGTGCCACCGCGACGAGGTACTCCTACAATGAGCAGTTCTTC
TRBJ1-4	TRBD1	.	TRBV6-1	CASSEDVGQGWEKLFF	TGTGCCAGCAGTGAAGATGTGGGACAGGGTTGGGAAAAACTGTTTTTT
TRBJ2-7	.	few	TRBV13	CASSLVSDDEQYF	TGTGCCAGCAGCTTAGTGTCTGACGACGAGCAGTACTTC
TRBJ2-7	TRBD2	many	TRBV20-1	CSARGFSGRAYEQYF	TGCAGTGCTAGAGGGTTTAGCGGGAGGGCGTACGAGCAGTACTTC
TRBJ2-5	.	.	TRBV6-1	CASSEAGRGVGETQYF	TGTGCCAGCAGTGAAGCCGGCAGGGGGGTAGGAGAGACCCAGTACTTC
TRBJ2-7	TRBD1	few	TRBV24-1	CATSDTPGQGDEQYF	TGTGCCACCAGTGATACCCCGGGACAGGGAGACGAGCAGTACTTC
TRBJ1-5	.	few	TRBV12-3/TRBV12-4	CASTPGGGVAPQHF	TGTGCCAGCACTCCCGGGGGGGGAGTAGCGCCCCAGCATTTT
TRBJ1-6	TRBD1	few	TRBV4-1	CASSQESLQGASSYNSPLHF	TGCGCCAGCAGCCAAGAAAGCCTCCAGGGGGCAAGCTCCTATAATTCACCCCTCCACTTT
TRBJ2-7	TRBD1	many	TRBV27	CASSTGQGARFSYEQYF	TGTGCCAGCAGCACCGGACAGGGGGCCCGTTTTTCCTACGAGCAGTACTTC
TRBJ1-5	.	.	TRBV6-2/TRBV6-3	CASSYNRGDQPQHF	TGTGCCAGCAGTTACAATAGGGGGGACCAGCCCCAGCATTTT
TRBJ1-4	.	.	TRBV7-9	CASIKGVEEKLFF	TGTGCCAGCATCAAAGGGGTCGAAGAAAAACTGTTTTTT
TRBJ1-2	.	many	TRBV24-1	CATMDSVGGYTF	TGTGCCACAATGGACAGCGTCGGCGGCTACACCTTC
TRBJ2-5	TRBD2	few	TRBV5-1	CASSLGTSGEETQYF	TGCGCCAGCAGCTTGGGGACTAGCGGGGAAGAGACCCAGTACTTC
TRBJ1-5	.	.	TRBV15	CATSREAGNQPQHF	TGTGCCACCAGCAGAGAAGCCGGGAATCAGCCCCAGCATTTT
TRBJ1-2	.	.	TRBV5-1	CASRPPGGDYGYTF	TGCGCCAGCAGACCCCCCGGGGGTGACTATGGCTACACCTTC
TRBJ2-5	.	many	TRBV20-1	CSARPTVAAGETQYF	TGCAGTGCTAGACCGACGGTGGCGGCAGGGGAGACCCAGTACTTC